This T cell receptor (beta chain) came from a study of T cell responses to AZD1222 COVID-19 vaccine. Broader study findings: Repertoire samples came only from after the peak T cell response. Clonal diversity may have been underestimated, and the donors were mostly white British, with more females than males. Spike-specific TCR breadth and depth went up after people got two AZD1222 doses.

Comment on this clone: Its antigen is unknown.

CDR3 length equals 14 residues. Germline V gene sequence: CDR1 MNHEY, CDR2 SVGAGI. Trimming took 10 bases from V and 1 from J, leaving 13 bases between them. Repertoires were generated with immunoSEQ multiplex PCR, while TCRdb's copy carries only in-frame clones and drops some. The sample carries 150,000 to 180,000 clones, about 85% recorded once. The sample was peripheral blood, taken after recovery from COVID-19. The receptor comes from an adult who had recovered from COVID-19. This rearrangement joins TRBV6-5 to TRBJ2-2; D uncertain. The CDR3 nucleotides read TGTGCCATCCTAAGGCCAGAGAACACCGGGGAGCTGTTTTTT. It encodes CAILRPENTGELFF.